This paragraph covers one T cell receptor (beta chain) sequence. The antigen is not known. The sample comes from a study of identical twins. Study observations and caveats: Where beta out-of-frame sequences were concerned, excess twin sharing was weaker. For out-of-frame alpha sequences shared by twins, low generation probability was in excess. Cord blood's abundant beta clonotypes had fewer insertions, unlike memory repertoires.

The V gene's germline CDR1 is MNHNS and CDR2 SASEGT. The CDR3 loop spans 15 amino acids. The V end lost 11 bases, the J end lost 2 bases, and 19 bases lay between the germline ends. Via MiXCR, TCRdb re-called the 5' RACE reads, giving one row per CDR3 protein. The repertoire holds 550,000 to 700,000 distinct CDR3 sequences, with 21% as singletons. This sample was shared with a second study, whose subject was T cells expressing NK-cell markers. As that study records: Out of eight donors sequenced, seven tested HCMV-seropositive and the remaining one seronegative.

Sequenced sample: PBMCs. V and J are TRBV6-1 and TRBJ2-1; possible D gene TRBD2, 7 bases. The sequence derives from a young woman in good health. As DNA, the CDR3 is TGTGCCGCAGGAGGGGGGCTAGCGGCCTACAATGAGCAGTTCTTC. Its protein is CAAGGGLAAYNEQFF.